Listed here are 30 T cell receptor beta chains from one sample, sequenced in a study of blood T cells in healthy people across ages. The use of a sample-barcoded 5' primer and a J-beta primer mix characterized a second PCR of 7 to 11 cycles. TCRdb passed the 5' RACE reads through MiXCR, listing each CDR3 protein once. The table includes about 570,000 distinct CDR3 sequences, 25% to 30% detected once. The source material was blood. All receptors come from a woman in her sixties or seventies in good health.

The rearrangement links TRBV7-7 to TRBJ2-1, with 11 bases fitting TRBD2. Germline V gene lookup returns CDR1 SSHAT and CDR2 FNYEAQ (reference sequence). Trimming at V came to 2 bases and at J to 7 bases, leaving 7 bases not matched to a gene. The CDR3 covers 16 residues. DNA for the CDR3: TGTGCCAGCAGCTTAATAGCGGGGGGGTCTGGGAATGAGCAGTTCTTC. It yields the protein CASSLIAGGSGNEQFF.

J is TRBJ2-3 and V is TRBV15, with 11 positions matching TRBD2. The CDR3 totals 15 residues. Per germline, CDR1 LNHNV and CDR2 YYDKDF (reference sequence). The V segment lost 8 bases and the J segment 6 bases; nucleotides outside the gene matches: 10. CDR3 loop: CATGTGTSGGDTQYF. The CDR3 DNA reads as TGTGCCACCGGAACCGGGACTAGCGGTGGGGATACGCAGTATTTT.

The gene calls are TRBV20-1 and TRBJ2-2; 9 bases line up with TRBD1. Germline assignment: CDR1 DFQATT and CDR2 SNEGSKA (reference sequence). The junction had 5 bases not matched to a gene; V was cut back by 1 base and J by 5 bases. The CDR3 is 15 residues long. The CDR3 is CSARVGQGNTGELFF. The CDR3 bases are TGCAGTGCTAGAGTCGGACAGGGGAATACCGGGGAGCTGTTTTTT.

A few counts support this clonotype. The chain links TRBV18 to TRBJ2-4, with D unresolved. V shed 6 bases and J shed 0 bases, with 15 bases lying between them. The length of the CDR3 is 16 residues. CDR1 is KGHSH and CDR2 is LQKENI in the germline V gene. CDR3 in DNA: TGTGCCAGCTCGCCTACTGGAGCCCTAGCCAAAAACATTCAGTACTTC. Protein sequence: CASSPTGALAKNIQYF.

The chain recombines TRBV5-1 with TRBJ2-1; unclear D gene. Germline V CDR1 and CDR2: SGHRS, YFSETQ. This CDR3 comprises 15 residues. V was trimmed by 2 bases and J by 0 bases, leaving 9 bases between them. The CDR3 nucleotides are TGCGCCAGCAGCTTTTTGACGAGCTCCTACAATGAGCAGTTCTTC. Amino acids: CASSFLTSSYNEQFF. Full variable domain (missing parts from reference TRBV5-1 and TRBJ2-1): KAGVTQTPRYLIKTRGQQVTLSCSPISGHRSVSWYQQTPGQGLQFLFEYFSETQRNKGNFPGRFSGRQFSNSRSEMNVSTLELGDSALYLCASSFLTSSYNEQFFGPGTRLTVL.

This clonotype was seen a few times. The chain recombines TRBV20-1 with TRBJ2-5, with D maybe TRBD1 (6 bases). Looked up from germline, CDR1 is DFQATT and CDR2 is SNEGSKA (reference sequence). With 0 bases removed from V and 2 bases from J, the gap between germline ends came to 16 bases. The length of the CDR3 is 16 residues. The CDR3 spells CSARDSTGWMQETQYF. CDR3 in DNA: TGCAGTGCTAGAGATAGTACAGGGTGGATGCAAGAGACCCAGTACTTC.

The CDR3 DNA reads TGTGCCAGCTGTACGGGGGATCAAGAGACCCAGTACTTC. Encoded protein: CASCTGDQETQYF. The chain couples TRBV9 to TRBJ2-5; perhaps TRBD2 as D (6 bases). Germline assignment: CDR1 SGDLS and CDR2 YYNGEE. The CDR3 is made up of 13 amino acids. V lost 7 bases and J lost 2, with 12 bases in between.

This clonotype has more than one count but fewer than ten. The junction shows a germline mismatch at one end, possibly a read error. The chain couples TRBV6-6 to TRBJ2-1, with D possibly being TRBD1 (5 bases). Germline V lookup: CDR1 MNHNY, CDR2 SVGAGI (reference sequence). This CDR3 region has 11 residues. The CDR3 DNA sequence: TGTGCCAGCAGTTTAGGCAGGGTAGGATTGTTC. Translating gives CASSLGRVGLF.

As concerns this clonotype: This may be a read error: a much more frequent sequence differs by one nucleotide. This chain uses TRBV7-3 with TRBJ2-7; D not certain. CDR1 is SGHTA, CDR2 FQGTGA, per germline. The CDR3 extends over 15 amino acids. Trimming removed 3 bases at V and 9 bases at J, with 21 bases between. CDR3 DNA sequence: TGTGCCAGCAGCTTTAGTCAGTCCACATCAACTACGCAGTACTTC. It yields the protein CASSFSQSTSTTQYF.

The rearrangement uses TRBV13 and TRBJ2-5; D is ambiguous. Trimming left V 4 bases short and J 5 bases short, with 14 bases between. Germline V gene sequence: CDR1 PRHDT, CDR2 FYEKMQ (reference sequence). CDR3 length: 14 residues. CDR3 DNA sequence: TGTGCCAGCAGCTATCATTCCGCCCGGGAGACCCAGTACTTC. As protein: CASSYHSARETQYF.

This chain joins TRBV27 and TRBJ1-4, with 8 bases identical to TRBD1. Germline V gene data show CDR1 as MNHEY and CDR2 as SMNVEV (reference sequence). This CDR3 region has 12 residues. V dropped 8 bases and J dropped 10; count of bases not matched to a gene: 6. The CDR3 DNA follows: TGTGCCAGCTACCCACAGGGGGTAAAACTGTTTTTT. Translation gives CASYPQGVKLFF.

A few counts support this clonotype. The chain joins TRBV18 to TRBJ1-5; D possibly corresponds to TRBD1 (5 bases). The CDR3 is 13 residues long. Germline V lookup: CDR1 KGHSH, CDR2 LQKENI. The V and J ends lost 3 bases and 5 bases respectively, with 8 bases between them. The CDR3, as DNA: TGTGCCAGCTCACCCGCCAGGGATCAGCCCCAGCATTTT. This gives the protein CASSPARDQPQHF.

The gene calls are TRBV28 and TRBJ1-5; 9 nucleotides agree with TRBD1. V shed 6 bases and J 4 bases; nucleotides not matched to a gene: 7. The CDR3 covers 15 residues. CDR1 and CDR2 from the germline V gene are MDHEN and SYDVKM. The CDR3 bases are TGTGCCAGCAGCTTCTACAGGGGGCAAAATCAGCCCCAGCATTTT. It translates to CASSFYRGQNQPQHF.

This clonotype has just a few counts. The chain couples TRBV20-1 to TRBJ1-1; no clear D gene. Trimming left V 6 bases short and J 7 bases short, with 12 bases between. The CDR3 has 11 amino acids. The germline V gene encodes CDR1 DFQATT and CDR2 SNEGSKA (reference sequence). CDR3 nucleotide sequence: TGCAGTGCGTCCCCACTGGTTGAAGCTTTCTTT. It codes for CSASPLVEAFF.

V usage is TRBV5-4 and J usage is TRBJ2-5; 7 nucleotides agree with TRBD1. The CDR3 has 13 amino acids. The V segment lost 4 bases and the J segment 5 bases; nucleotides outside the gene matches: 5. Germline V lookup: CDR1 SGHNT, CDR2 YYREEE (reference sequence). CDR3 sequence: CASSPTGEETQYF. The CDR3 nucleotides are TGTGCCAGCAGCCCTACAGGGGAGGAGACCCAGTACTTC.

This sequence joins TRBV25-1 and TRBJ1-1; no clear D gene. Trimming cost V 3 bases and J 0 bases, with 8 bases left between them. Germline V lookup: CDR1 MGHDK, CDR2 SYGVNS. There are 14 residues in the CDR3. CDR3 coding DNA: TGTGCCAGCAGTGACAGACTTATGAACACTGAAGCTTTCTTT. This sequence encodes CASSDRLMNTEAFF.

A few counts support this clonotype. The V and J genes are TRBV4-1 and TRBJ1-2; no definite D call. The CDR3 totals 14 residues. The germline CDR1 and CDR2 sequences are MGHRA and YSYEKL. Trimming pared 1 base from V and 5 bases from J, leaving 11 bases between. CDR3 DNA sequence: TGCGCCAGCAGCCAAGGTCCGGAATCTTATGGCTACACCTTC. It specifies CASSQGPESYGYTF.

The chain carries TRBV6-6 and TRBJ2-5, with TRBD2 identical over 7 bases. With the DNA end fitting TRBJ2-1 better, the J assignment may be wrong. This CDR3 is built from 13 residues. Per germline, CDR1 MNHNY and CDR2 SVGAGI (reference sequence). This CDR3 is CASSYGRANEQFF. The CDR3 DNA is TGTGCCAGCAGTTACGGGAGGGCGAATGAGCAGTTCTTC.

The CDR3 here is CASSREETGNQPQHF. In DNA, the CDR3 is TGTGCCAGCAGCCGAGAGGAAACAGGGAATCAGCCCCAGCATTTT. V usage is TRBV4-2 and J usage is TRBJ1-5, with TRBD1 as a possible D gene (6 bases). Trimming shortened V by 4 bases and J by 4 bases, and 14 bases separated the two germline ends. CDR1 LGHNA and CDR2 YNFKEQ come from the germline V gene. The CDR3 length is 15 residues.

The chain employs TRBV12-3 or TRBV12-4 and TRBJ2-6; possible D gene TRBD2, 7 bases. V dropped 5 bases and J dropped 4 bases, with 18 bases sitting between them. The CDR3 spans 17 residues. This CDR3 is CASSPSDGGAGANVLTF. CDR3 sequence (DNA): TGTGCCAGCAGTCCTTCCGATGGGGGGGCCGGGGCCAACGTCCTGACTTTC.

The chain links TRBV27 to TRBJ2-7, with TRBD2 as a possible D gene (5 bases). CDR1 is MNHEY, CDR2 SMNVEV, per germline (reference sequence). The CDR3 has 13 residues. V lost 2 bases, J lost 2 bases, and 7 bases lay in between. The CDR3 loop is CASSLKRTYEQYF. The CDR3 DNA reads as TGTGCCAGCAGTTTAAAGCGGACCTACGAGCAGTACTTC.

In its sample, this clonotype was seen many times. The V call is TRBV12-3 or TRBV12-4, the J call TRBJ1-4; perhaps TRBD1 as D (5 bases). Trimming stripped 2 bases from V and 4 bases from J, with 8 bases between. The CDR3 runs to 14 residues. CDR3 DNA: TGTGCCAGCAGTTTAATGGGACGTAATGAAAAACTGTTTTTT. Protein product: CASSLMGRNEKLFF.

V and J are TRBV11-2 and TRBJ2-3; TRBD2 aligns across 7 bases. Germline V gene data show CDR1 as SGHAT and CDR2 as FQNNGV. J gave up 0 bases and V 3 bases, and 6 bases lay outside the gene matches. This CDR3 has 16 amino acids. CDR3 residues: CASSFEGRGSTDTQYF. In nucleotides, the CDR3 is TGTGCCAGCAGCTTTGAAGGGCGGGGGAGCACAGATACGCAGTATTTT.

A note on this clonotype: The conserved closing phenylalanine or tryptophan is absent in this CDR3, likely reflecting a read error. This chain uses TRBV7-2 with TRBJ2-5; 8 bases agree with TRBD2. The ends lost 0 bases at V and 5 bases at J; junction bases unmatched: 5. This CDR3 comprises 15 residues. Germline loops: CDR1 SGHTA, CDR2 FQGNSA. In nucleotides, the CDR3 is TGTGCCAGCAGCTTAGCGGTGATAGCGGGGGAGACCCAGTACCTC. Its translation is CASSLAVIAGETQYL.

The rearrangement joins TRBV20-1 to TRBJ1-1, with no clear D. The CDR3 has 12 amino acids. V was clipped by 3 bases and J by 5 bases, with 10 bases between them. Germline CDR1 and CDR2: DFQATT and SNEGSKA (reference sequence). CDR3 region: CSARIGETEAFF. The CDR3 DNA reads as TGCAGTGCTAGGATCGGGGAAACTGAAGCTTTCTTT.

This clonotype showed up just a few times. The rearrangement links TRBV7-2 to TRBJ1-1; D perhaps matches TRBD1 (5 bases). The V end was cut by 5 bases, the J end by 7 bases, with 11 bases between. CDR1 is SGHTA, CDR2 FQGNSA, per germline. This CDR3 has 12 residues. The CDR3 here is CASSARQLEAFF. The CDR3 coding sequence is TGTGCCAGCAGCGCCCGACAGCTTGAAGCTTTCTTT.

This clonotype was counted ten times or more. This chain joins TRBV20-1 and TRBJ1-2; TRBD1 matches 8 bases. CDR3 length equals 14 residues. Trimming cost V 1 base and J 2 bases; bases outside gene matches: 3. Germline values: CDR1 DFQATT, CDR2 SNEGSKA (reference sequence). The DNA of the CDR3 is TGCAGTGCTAGAGTCGGACAGGGCAACTATGGCTACACCTTC. Translated: CSARVGQGNYGYTF.

The chain uses TRBV20-1 and TRBJ1-5, with a weak D call TRBD1 (5 bases). Germline V lookup: CDR1 DFQATT, CDR2 SNEGSKA (reference sequence). The CDR3 length is 17 residues. Trimming stripped 2 bases from V and 4 bases from J, with 21 bases between. DNA of the CDR3: TGCAGTGCTAGACCTACGGGACGCGTTACCATAAATCAGCCCCAGCATTTT. Translation: CSARPTGRVTINQPQHF.

The V call is TRBV6-4, the J call TRBJ2-3; possibly TRBD1 for D (7 bases). Trimming removed 2 bases from V and 1 base from J, with 10 bases in between. The CDR3 has 15 residues. Per the germline V gene, CDR1 is MRHNA and CDR2 is SNTAGT. The CDR3 nucleotides are TGTGCCAGCAGTGACCAGGGGGGCCGCACAGATACGCAGTATTTT. Amino acids: CASSDQGGRTDTQYF.

The table lists this clonotype with a few counts. The chain combines TRBV20-1 with TRBJ1-3; D remains unclear. Germline V gives CDR1 DFQATT, CDR2 SNEGSKA (reference sequence). Trimming left V 0 bases short and J 1 base short, with 13 bases between. This CDR3 is 16 amino acids long. CDR3 sequence reads: CSAREGSLLSGNTIYF. The DNA of the CDR3 is TGCAGTGCTAGAGAAGGGAGTCTTCTTTCTGGAAACACCATATATTTT.